This is a list of T cell receptor beta chains from one sample in a study of T cell responses to AZD1222 COVID-19 vaccine. Generated by immunoSEQ multiplex PCR, the TCRdb table keeps only in-frame clones and is missing some. The sample records 110,000 to 150,000 clones, over 75% being singletons. Specimen: peripheral blood, collected on day 0 of AZD1222 vaccination. These receptors were collected from an adult in good health. CDR3s include the opening cysteine and the closing phenylalanine or tryptophan. D genes are given only for firm matches. Size values are once, few and many counts, or a class for expanded clones, and some rows have none.

>TRBD2|TRBJ2-1|NA|TRBV5-1
TGCGCCAGCAGCTTGCAGCCTAGCGGGAGCTCCTACAATGAGCAGTTCTTC
CASSLQPSGSSYNEQFF
>NA|TRBJ2-6|NA|TRBV2
TGTGCCATAGGAAGGTCTGGGGCCAACGTCCTGACTTTC
CAIGRSGANVLTF
>NA|TRBJ2-5|NA|TRBV3-1/TRBV3-2
TGTGCCAGCAGCCAAGGGGACCCCCTAGAGACCCAGTACTTC
CASSQGDPLETQYF
>TRBD1|TRBJ1-1|NA|TRBV28
TGTGCCAGCAGTTCGGGGACAGGGGGCGCCGCTGAAGCTTTCTTT
CASSSGTGGAAEAFF
>TRBD2|TRBJ2-7|NA|TRBV6-6
TGTGCCAGCAGTAAAACTAGCGGGAGGACCTACGAGCAGTACTTC
CASSKTSGRTYEQYF
>TRBD1|TRBJ1-1|NA|TRBV6-5
TGTGCCAGCAGCAATGGACAGGTGGTGAACACTGAAGCTTTCTTT
CASSNGQVVNTEAFF
>NA|TRBJ2-1|NA|TRBV5-6
TGTGCCAGCAGCCCCGCGATTCAGCACCCGGGATACAATGAGCAGTTCTTC
CASSPAIQHPGYNEQFF
>NA|TRBJ2-5|NA|TRBV3-1/TRBV3-2
TGTGCCAGCAGCCAATATGGGACCCAGTACTTC
CASSQYGTQYF
>NA|TRBJ2-2|NA|TRBV7-8
TGTGCCAGCAGATCTGGACAGGAGCTGTTTTTT
CASRSGQELFF
>NA|TRBJ1-2|NA|TRBV7-2
TGTGCCAGCAGCCCCAGGTGGGGGTCTGAAGGGGGCTACACCTTC
CASSPRWGSEGGYTF
>TRBD1|TRBJ1-1|NA|TRBV7-8
TGTGCCAGCAGTCCGCTGGGACAGACAAACACTGAAGCTTTCTTT
CASSPLGQTNTEAFF
>TRBD2|TRBJ2-1|NA|TRBV5-1
TGCGCCAGCAGCTTGTTTCGGGCCACTAGCGGGGGAGAGGAAAATGAGCAGTTCTTC
CASSLFRATSGGEENEQFF
>NA|TRBJ1-5|NA|TRBV6-5
TGTGCCAGCAGTTATGTCTCAGGTTCTAATCAGCCCCAGCATTTT
CASSYVSGSNQPQHF
>NA|TRBJ2-4|few|TRBV3-1/TRBV3-2
TGTGCCAGCAGCCAAGATTCTCTGAGGGCCAAAAACATTCAGTACTTC
CASSQDSLRAKNIQYF
>NA|TRBJ2-1|NA|TRBV28
TGTGCCAGCACCAGAATGATAAATGAGCAGTTCTTC
CASTRMINEQFF
>TRBD1|TRBJ2-4|NA|TRBV2
TGTGCCAGCAGTGATGGACAGGGACACATTCAGTACTTC
CASSDGQGHIQYF
>NA|TRBJ2-5|NA|TRBV5-1
TGCGCCAGCAGCTTGGGGTCAGGGGTGGAGACCCAGTACTTC
CASSLGSGVETQYF
>NA|TRBJ1-3|NA|TRBV7-9
TGTGCCAGCAGCTTACTCACTGCTATCTCTGGAAACACCATATATTTT
CASSLLTAISGNTIYF
>NA|TRBJ2-7|NA|TRBV15
TGTGCCACCAGCAGAGTACGGGGAAGCTCCTACGAGCAGTACTTC
CATSRVRGSSYEQYF
>NA|TRBJ1-5|NA|TRBV7-2
TGTGCCAGCAGCACTAGGGGCAATCAGCCCCAGCATTTT
CASSTRGNQPQHF
>NA|TRBJ2-5|NA|TRBV7-3
TGTGCCAGCAGCTTAGACGGACAAGAGACCCAGTACTTC
CASSLDGQETQYF
>NA|TRBJ1-2|NA|TRBV28
TGTGCCAGCAGTTTTGGACAGAACTATGGCTACACCTTC
CASSFGQNYGYTF
>NA|TRBJ2-3|NA|TRBV6-5
TGTGCCAGCACCCCAGCTGGGGCCACAGATACGCAGTATTTT
CASTPAGATDTQYF
>TRBD2|TRBJ2-5|once|TRBV7-8
TGTGCCAGCAGCCCGAGGACTAGCGGGCAAGAGACCCAGTACTTC
CASSPRTSGQETQYF
>NA|TRBJ2-1|NA|TRBV19
TGTGCCAGTAGTCCCCGGACGACAAGCTCCTACAATGAGCAGTTCTTC
CASSPRTTSSYNEQFF
>NA|TRBJ1-2|NA|TRBV30
TGTGCCTGGAATTACGGCTATGGCTACACCTTC
CAWNYGYGYTF
>TRBD1|TRBJ2-1|once|TRBV25-1
TGTGCCAGCAGTACAAACCGGGACAGGCCTTACAATGAGCAGTTCTTC
CASSTNRDRPYNEQFF
>NA|TRBJ2-6|NA|TRBV30
TGTGCCTGGAGTGCCACCTCTGGGGCCAACGTCCTGACTTTC
CAWSATSGANVLTF
>NA|TRBJ1-5|NA|TRBV2
TGTGCCAGCAGTGAAGCGCTATTACAGAACAATCAGCCCCAGCATTTT
CASSEALLQNNQPQHF
>NA|TRBJ1-2|NA|TRBV5-1
TGCGCCAGCAGCCACACTTCCTTTGGCTACACCTTC
CASSHTSFGYTF
>TRBD2|TRBJ2-1|NA|TRBV3-1/TRBV3-2
TGTGCCAGCAGCCAAGGGACGGGGGGCTCCTACAATGAGCAGTTCTTC
CASSQGTGGSYNEQFF
>NA|TRBJ2-1|NA|TRBV24-1
TGTGCCACCAGTGATTTAAAGGGGAATGAGCAGTTCTTC
CATSDLKGNEQFF
>NA|TRBJ1-6|NA|TRBV3-1/TRBV3-2
TGTGCCAGCAGCTCTGGGGCTCCCATTAATTCACCCCTCCACTTT
CASSSGAPINSPLHF
>NA|TRBJ1-2|NA|TRBV29-1
TGCAGCGTCCCCCTTACTAACTATGGCTACACCTTC
CSVPLTNYGYTF
>NA|TRBJ1-4|NA|TRBV15
TGTGCCACCAGCCGACCCGGGGGGTCGGATGAAAAACTGTTTTTT
CATSRPGGSDEKLFF
>NA|TRBJ2-7|NA|TRBV2
TGTGCCAGCGGAAAGGGGGGGAGCTCCGAGCAGTACTTC
CASGKGGSSEQYF
>NA|TRBJ1-5|NA|TRBV19
TGTGCCAGTAGTATAGATGTTGGTCAGCCCCAGCATTTT
CASSIDVGQPQHF
>TRBD2|TRBJ2-1|NA|TRBV27
TGTGCCAGCAGTTTCATAGCGGGAGCCTACAATGAGCAGTTCTTC
CASSFIAGAYNEQFF
>NA|TRBJ1-5|NA|TRBV28
TGTGCCAGCTTGCCGAAGGGTCTAATATATGGCAATCAGCCCCAGCATTTT
CASLPKGLIYGNQPQHF
>TRBD1|TRBJ1-4|NA|TRBV18
TGTGCCAGCTCACGAGAGACAGGGGTAGAACTGTTTTTT
CASSRETGVELFF
>NA|TRBJ1-6|NA|TRBV9
TGTGCCAGCAGCGTAGGTAGGGCTGATAATTCACCCCTCCACTTT
CASSVGRADNSPLHF
>NA|TRBJ2-4|NA|TRBV11-2
TGTGCCAGCAGCTCGCTTGGGACGAGGAAAAACATTCAGTACTTC
CASSSLGTRKNIQYF
>NA|TRBJ1-2|NA|TRBV30
TGTGGTGTCGGGGGAACCTATGGCTACACCTTC
CGVGGTYGYTF
>TRBD2|TRBJ2-3|NA|TRBV9
TGTGCCAGCAGCGTAGGTGCGGGGGAGGGCACAGATACGCAGTATTTT
CASSVGAGEGTDTQYF
>NA|TRBJ1-2|NA|TRBV2
TGTGCCAGCAGAAGGACGGTAAACTATGGCTACACCTTC
CASRRTVNYGYTF
>NA|TRBJ1-1|once|TRBV19
TGTGCCAGTAGTATACTCACACACACTGAAGCTTTCTTT
CASSILTHTEAFF
>TRBD2|TRBJ2-2|NA|TRBV27
TGTGCCAGCAGTTTATTAGCGGGAACCGGGGAGCTGTTTTTT
CASSLLAGTGELFF
>NA|TRBJ1-1|NA|TRBV29-1
TGCAGCGCCCTCCTTGGTACGGTTAGTGGGGGCACTGAAGCTTTCTTT
CSALLGTVSGGTEAFF
>NA|TRBJ1-5|NA|TRBV6-5
TGTGCCAGCAGACAGGGACGTTCGAATCAGCCCCAGCATTTT
CASRQGRSNQPQHF
>NA|TRBJ2-7|NA|TRBV29-1
TGCAGCGTGAACAGAGACTACGAGCAGTACTTC
CSVNRDYEQYF
>NA|TRBJ1-5|NA|TRBV23-1
TGCGCCAGCAGTCGGGGAAAAAACAATCAGCCCCAGCATTTT
CASSRGKNNQPQHF
>TRBD1|TRBJ1-2|NA|TRBV18
TGTGCCAGCTCACCACCCGTGACAGGGGCCGGCTACACCTTC
CASSPPVTGAGYTF
>NA|TRBJ1-1|NA|TRBV30
TGTGCCTGGAACCCAACAGGGCGCGGCACTGAAGCTTTCTTT
CAWNPTGRGTEAFF
>TRBD1|TRBJ1-5|NA|TRBV19
TGTGCCAGCAGTTCGACAGGGTCGAATCAACAGCCCCAGCATTTT
CASSSTGSNQQPQHF
>TRBD1|TRBJ1-4|NA|TRBV2
TGTGCCAGCAGTGATGGTGGCAGGGGGAGTGAAAAACTGTTTTTT
CASSDGGRGSEKLFF
>TRBD2|TRBJ2-5|NA|TRBV5-1
TGCGCCAGCAGCTTGGGGCTAGCGGGCCAAGAGACCCAGTACTTC
CASSLGLAGQETQYF
>NA|TRBJ1-2|few|TRBV7-8
TGTGCCAGCAGCGCGGGACACACTAACTATGGCTACACCTTC
CASSAGHTNYGYTF
>NA|TRBJ1-1|NA|TRBV19
TGTGCCAGTAGTATAGGGGGAGACTGGGCTGAAGCTTTCTTT
CASSIGGDWAEAFF
>NA|TRBJ1-5|NA|TRBV2
TGTGCCAGCAGCCCGAAAGGGAGGCAGCCCCAGCATTTT
CASSPKGRQPQHF
>TRBD1|TRBJ2-7|NA|TRBV18
TGTGCCAGCTCACCCCAGGGGGACACATTTTCGGGCGAGCAGTACTTC
CASSPQGDTFSGEQYF